This T cell receptor beta chain is drawn from a study of PD-1 blockade in classical Hodgkin lymphoma. All the patients suffered relapse after autologous stem cell transplantation, and brentuximab vedotin exposure differed. Progressive disease, partial response or complete response was each patient's best response. The repertoire was sequenced with immunoSEQ multiplex PCR; TCRdb's copy has only in-frame clones and lacks some. This table holds 20,000 to 25,000 clones, roughly 72% found once. V gave up 4 bases and J gave up 0 bases; unmatched junction bases: 16. The V gene's germline CDR1 is SGDLS and CDR2 YYNGEE. CDR3 length: 18 residues.

This TCR came from a human donor with classical Hodgkin lymphoma. J is TRBJ2-7 and V is TRBV9; TRBD2 matches at 7 bases. The source material was peripheral blood mononuclear cells (PBMCs), sampled at baseline. The CDR3 loop is CASSLDLHSGTISYEQYF. In nucleotides, the CDR3 is TGTGCCAGCAGCTTAGATCTTCACAGCGGGACGATCTCCTACGAGCAGTACTTC.